This passage covers 6 T cell receptor beta chains from one sample sequenced in a study of response to subunit inactivated influenza vaccine. TCRdb ran MiXCR on the RT-PCR reads and lists one entry per CDR3 protein. The sample shows around 570,000 distinct CDR3 sequences, approximately 11% of them seen only once. These data also featured in a second study, about T cells expressing NK-cell markers. That paper notes: UMIs accompanied the 5'RACE template switching by which TCR beta cDNA was made.

The material was PBMCs from blood, obtained on the day of vaccination. The receptors here all came from a man between 45 and 60 years old who received an inactivated influenza vaccine.

In this sample, this clonotype turned up a few times. The chain couples TRBV6-5 to TRBJ2-6; D is uncertain. V lost 2 bases and J lost 0, with 11 bases in between. Germline V lookup: CDR1 MNHEY, CDR2 SVGAGI. The CDR3 loop spans 17 amino acids. As DNA, the CDR3 is TGTGCCAGCAGTTACCCAAACAGATTCTCTGGGGCCAACGTCCTGACTTTC. Its translation is CASSYPNRFSGANVLTF.

This clonotype was counted ten times or more. The chain links TRBV9 to TRBJ2-1; 11 bases line up with TRBD1. Germline lookup yields CDR1 SGDLS and CDR2 YYNGEE. The trim removed 0 bases at V and 6 bases at J, leaving 2 bases unmatched. The CDR3 has 15 amino acids. The chain's CDR3 is CASSVEGQGGNEQFF. The CDR3 bases are TGTGCCAGCAGCGTAGAGGGACAGGGGGGCAATGAGCAGTTCTTC.

This clonotype showed up many times. This chain links TRBV28 with TRBJ2-7; 7 nucleotides match TRBD1. Losses at the gene ends were 6 bases for V and 0 bases for J; bases not matched to a gene: 8. Germline CDR1 is MDHEN and CDR2 is SYDVKM. This CDR3 region has 15 residues. Here the CDR3 reads CASSKSGTASYEQYF. The CDR3 DNA reads as TGTGCCAGCAGCAAATCCGGGACAGCCTCCTACGAGCAGTACTTC.

The V gene is TRBV6-5, the J gene TRBJ2-1, with 12 bases that match TRBD2. V was pared by 4 bases and J by 4 bases, with 8 bases of the junction left unmatched. Germline CDR1 reads MNHEY; CDR2 reads SVGAGI. The CDR3 length is 17 residues. CDR3 in amino acids: CASSSTSGGPSYNEQFF. DNA of the CDR3: TGTGCCAGCAGTTCCACTAGCGGGGGGCCGTCTTACAATGAGCAGTTCTTC.

The V gene is TRBV10-3, the J gene TRBJ2-3; unclear D gene. Germline V gene lookup returns CDR1 ENHRY and CDR2 SYGVKD. V was pared by 4 bases and J by 0 bases, with 8 bases between. This CDR3 is 14 amino acids long. Here the CDR3 DNA reads TGTGCCATCAGTGCGACACGGAGCACAGATACGCAGTATTTT. Protein sequence: CAISATRSTDTQYF.

This clonotype was found a few times. V and J are TRBV30 and TRBJ1-5; TRBD1 might be the D (6 bases). From germline, CDR1 is GTSNPN and CDR2 SVGIG (reference sequence). The CDR3 runs to 15 residues. Trimming shortened V by 2 bases and J by 3 bases, and 14 bases separated the two germline ends. CDR3 residues: CAWSSLGAFNQPQHF. CDR3 DNA: TGTGCCTGGAGTTCCTTGGGGGCTTTCAATCAGCCCCAGCATTTT.